The count of the clone carrying this TCR beta chain is one. The antigen remains unidentified. The record originates from a study of OX40 agonist ivuxolimab in advanced cancers. After removal of 8 bases from V and 4 bases from J, the junction contained 7 bases not matched to a gene. The CDR3 extends over 13 amino acids. The germline V gene has CDR1 MNHEY and CDR2 SMNVEV (reference sequence). Sequenced by immunoSEQ multiplex PCR; TCRdb stores in-frame clones only, minus some. The data show over 50,000 clones, roughly 91% seen once. Broader study findings: Expanded clones were, on average, more numerous in CD8+ T cells than in CD4+. Doses of 0.1 to 3.0 mg/kg were accompanied by clonal expansion of CD4+ and CD8+ blood T cells by week 6.

V usage is TRBV27 and J usage is TRBJ1-1; 7 nucleotides line up with TRBD1. Sequenced material: CD4+ or CD8+ T cells sorted from blood, taken in a trial of the OX40 agonist ivuxolimab. The sequence came from an adult with an advanced solid tumor such as melanoma, head and neck, liver or kidney cancer. The CDR3 DNA follows: TGTGCCAGCCAACTTACAGGGGCCACTGAAGCTTTCTTT. Amino acid sequence: CASQLTGATEAFF.